A selection of T cell receptor beta chains follows, all from one sample in a study of cytomegalovirus exposure and HLA in healthy donors. Using immunoSEQ multiplex PCR, the repertoire was profiled, and TCRdb retains in-frame clones only, with some absent. This sample carries roughly 200,000 clones, just over 75% of them seen once, and the ten largest clones take under 2%. The sequenced sample was PBMCs. These receptors were taken from a man aged 25-45 years in good health and CMV-seronegative. Each CDR3 is given with its conserved first and last residue. Fields, in order: D gene, V gene, J gene, clone size, CDR3 DNA, CDR3 protein. D genes are given only for firm matches. Clone size is not always given. Where it is, it says once, few, many or a class for expanded clones.

>TRBD1|TRBV2|TRBJ2-7|.
TGTGCCAGCAGTAAGGGACAGGGGATCCACGAGCAGTACTTC
CASSKGQGIHEQYF
>.|TRBV10-3|TRBJ2-5|.
TGTGCCACCAACCCGCAACTAGTCCTGGGGGGCCAAGAGACCCAGTACTTC
CATNPQLVLGGQETQYF
>TRBD2|TRBV6-5|TRBJ2-7|once
TGTGCCAGCAGTCCGGGACTAGCGGACTACGAGCAGTACTTC
CASSPGLADYEQYF
>TRBD1|TRBV25-1|TRBJ1-5|.
TGTGCCAGCAGTGAAGGGGGACAGGGGCCCGGATACCAGCATTTT
CASSEGGQGPGYQHF
>.|TRBV18|TRBJ1-5|.
TGTGCCAGCTCACCATCTCTGGGAGAGATGCCCCAGCATTTT
CASSPSLGEMPQHF
>.|TRBV7-9|TRBJ1-5|.
TGTGCCAGCAGCGTCGACAGCGACAATCAGCCCCAGCATTTT
CASSVDSDNQPQHF
>TRBD1|TRBV13|TRBJ2-4|.
TGTGCCAGCAGCTCTAGGACAGGGGGCAAAAACATTCAGTACTTC
CASSSRTGGKNIQYF
>.|TRBV7-9|TRBJ1-4|.
TGTGCCAGCAGTCTTGGGGGGGCTAATGAAAAACTGTTTTTT
CASSLGGANEKLFF
>.|TRBV4-1|TRBJ2-7|.
TGCGCCAGCAGCCAAGTACAGGGCTCCTACGAGCAGTACTTC
CASSQVQGSYEQYF
>.|TRBV27|TRBJ2-7|.
TGTGCCAGCAGTTCAACGACGCGGAGCACTTCCTACGAGCAGTACTTC
CASSSTTRSTSYEQYF
>TRBD2|TRBV27|TRBJ2-7|.
TGTGCCAGCAAGGGACTAGCGGGAGGGCTTCGTCACGAGCAGTACTTC
CASKGLAGGLRHEQYF
>.|TRBV11-2|TRBJ1-3|.
TGTGCCAGCAGCTCCAGGGTGTCTGGAAACACCATATATTTT
CASSSRVSGNTIYF
>TRBD2|TRBV2|TRBJ2-1|.
TGTGCCAGCAGTGAAAGCGGGGTGGGGTATGAGCAGTTCTTC
CASSESGVGYEQFF
>TRBD1|TRBV7-6|TRBJ2-7|.
TGTGCCAGCAGCTCCCCGGGACAGGGATTCTACGAGCAGTACTTC
CASSSPGQGFYEQYF
>TRBD2|TRBV19|TRBJ2-5|.
TGTGCCAGTAGTATAACGAGGCCGGGAGGTGGAGAGACCCAGTACTTC
CASSITRPGGGETQYF
>TRBD1|TRBV5-1|TRBJ1-6|once
TGCGCCAGCAGCTCCGGGACAGGGAACTCACCCCTCCACTTT
CASSSGTGNSPLHF
>.|TRBV6-5|TRBJ1-5|.
TGTGCCAGCAGTCCTAAATATAGCAATCAGCCCCAGCATTTT
CASSPKYSNQPQHF
>TRBD1|TRBV25-1|TRBJ2-3|few
TGTGCCAGCAGTAAATCCGGGACAGGGACAGATACGCAGTATTTT
CASSKSGTGTDTQYF
>.|TRBV27|TRBJ2-2|.
TGTGCCAGCAGTCGGGGAGCGAACACCGGGGAGCTGTTTTTT
CASSRGANTGELFF
>TRBD1|TRBV7-9|TRBJ2-3|.
TGTGCCAGCAGCGGATACAGGGGCGCCACAGATACGCAGTATTTT
CASSGYRGATDTQYF
>.|TRBV5-1|TRBJ2-1|.
TGCGCCAGCAGCTTGTCGGGCTCCTACAATGAGCAGTTCTTC
CASSLSGSYNEQFF
>TRBD2|TRBV30|TRBJ2-1|.
TGTGCCTGGAGTGTTCTAGCGGGAGGGCCCCATGAGCAGTTCTTC
CAWSVLAGGPHEQFF
>TRBD1|TRBV5-4|TRBJ1-1|.
TGTGCCAGCAGCTACTCCGGGACAGGCTTCACTGAAGCTTTCTTT
CASSYSGTGFTEAFF
>.|TRBV5-1|TRBJ1-1|.
TGCGCCAGCAGGGCGGGGTTGAACACTGAAGCTTTCTTT
CASRAGLNTEAFF
>.|TRBV2|TRBJ2-7|.
TGTGCCAGCAGTAAGGATCACCCAGGACAAAAACTTTCCTACGAGCAGTACTTC
CASSKDHPGQKLSYEQYF
>TRBD1|TRBV30|TRBJ1-5|.
TGTGCCTGGAGCGCCGGGACAGCTGGGCAGCCCCAGCATTTT
CAWSAGTAGQPQHF
>.|TRBV4-2|TRBJ2-1|.
TGTGCCAGCAGCCAATTAATAAATGAGCAGTTCTTC
CASSQLINEQFF
>TRBD2|TRBV7-6|TRBJ2-5|.
TGTGCCAGCAGCTTAGGTAGCGGGAGGGCCCAAGAGACCCAGTACTTC
CASSLGSGRAQETQYF
>.|TRBV19|TRBJ1-2|.
TGTGCCAGTAGTTACCCTATTGGGAGTGGTGGCTACACCTTC
CASSYPIGSGGYTF
>.|TRBV7-9|TRBJ2-4|once
TGTGCCAGCAGCTTAGTGACATTGGCCAAAAACATTCAGTACTTC
CASSLVTLAKNIQYF